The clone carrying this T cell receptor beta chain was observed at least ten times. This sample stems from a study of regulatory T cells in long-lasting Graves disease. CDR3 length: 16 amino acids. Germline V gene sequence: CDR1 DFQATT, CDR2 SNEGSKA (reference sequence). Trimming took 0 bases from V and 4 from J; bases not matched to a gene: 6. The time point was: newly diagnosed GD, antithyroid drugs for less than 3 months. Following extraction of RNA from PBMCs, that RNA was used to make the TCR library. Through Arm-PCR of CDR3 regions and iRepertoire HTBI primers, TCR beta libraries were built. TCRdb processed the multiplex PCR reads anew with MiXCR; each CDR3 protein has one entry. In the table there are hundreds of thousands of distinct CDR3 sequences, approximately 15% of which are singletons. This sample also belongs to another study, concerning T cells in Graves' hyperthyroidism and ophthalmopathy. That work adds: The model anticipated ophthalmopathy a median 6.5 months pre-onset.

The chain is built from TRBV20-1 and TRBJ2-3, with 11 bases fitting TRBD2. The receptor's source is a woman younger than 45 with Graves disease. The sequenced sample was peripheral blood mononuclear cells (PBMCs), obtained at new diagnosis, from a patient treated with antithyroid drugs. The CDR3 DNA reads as TGCAGTGCTAGAGATCCCGCTAGCGGGAGGTCAGATACGCAGTATTTT. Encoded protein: CSARDPASGRSDTQYF.